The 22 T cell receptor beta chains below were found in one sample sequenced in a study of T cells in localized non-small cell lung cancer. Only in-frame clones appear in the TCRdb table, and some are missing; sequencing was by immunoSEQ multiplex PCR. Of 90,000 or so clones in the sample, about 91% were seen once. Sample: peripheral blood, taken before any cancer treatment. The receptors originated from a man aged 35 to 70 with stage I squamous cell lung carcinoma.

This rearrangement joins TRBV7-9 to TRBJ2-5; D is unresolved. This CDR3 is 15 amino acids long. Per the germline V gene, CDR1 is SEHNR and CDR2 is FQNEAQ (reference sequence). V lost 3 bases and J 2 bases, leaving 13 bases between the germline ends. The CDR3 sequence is CASSLSRIVQETQYF. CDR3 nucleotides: TGTGCCAGCAGCTTGTCTAGAATTGTGCAAGAGACCCAGTACTTC.

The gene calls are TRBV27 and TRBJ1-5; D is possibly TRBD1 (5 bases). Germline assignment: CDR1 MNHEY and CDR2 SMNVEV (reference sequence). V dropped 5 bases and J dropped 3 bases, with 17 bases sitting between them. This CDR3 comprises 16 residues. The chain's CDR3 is CASSDSTGTINQPQHF. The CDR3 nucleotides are TGTGCCAGCAGTGACTCCACAGGAACCATCAATCAGCCCCAGCATTTT.

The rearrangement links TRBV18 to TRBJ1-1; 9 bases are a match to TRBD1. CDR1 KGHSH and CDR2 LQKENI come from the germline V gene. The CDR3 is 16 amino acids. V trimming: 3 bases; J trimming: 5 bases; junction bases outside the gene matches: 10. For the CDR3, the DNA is TGTGCCAGCTCACCGAAAGCGGGACAGGGATGGACTGAAGCTTTCTTT. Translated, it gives CASSPKAGQGWTEAFF.

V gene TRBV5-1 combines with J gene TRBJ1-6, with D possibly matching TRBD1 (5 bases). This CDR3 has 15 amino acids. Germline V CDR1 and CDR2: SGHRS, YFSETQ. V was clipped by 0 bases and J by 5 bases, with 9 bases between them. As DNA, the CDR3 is TGCGCCAGCAGCTTGGCAGGGCGGAATAATTCACCCCTCCACTTT. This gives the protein CASSLAGRNNSPLHF.

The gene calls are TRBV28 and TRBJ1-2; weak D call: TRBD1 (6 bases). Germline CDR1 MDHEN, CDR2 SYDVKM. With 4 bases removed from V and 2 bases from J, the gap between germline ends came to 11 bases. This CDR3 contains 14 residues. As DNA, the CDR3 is TGTGCCAGCAGTTCTATAGACAGGAACTATGGCTACACCTTC. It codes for CASSSIDRNYGYTF.

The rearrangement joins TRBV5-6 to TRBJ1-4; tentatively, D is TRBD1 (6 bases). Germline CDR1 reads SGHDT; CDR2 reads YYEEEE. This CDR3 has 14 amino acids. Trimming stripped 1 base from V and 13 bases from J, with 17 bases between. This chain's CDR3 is CASSLKLRDKGLFF. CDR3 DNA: TGTGCCAGCAGCTTGAAGCTCCGGGACAAGGGACTGTTTTTT.

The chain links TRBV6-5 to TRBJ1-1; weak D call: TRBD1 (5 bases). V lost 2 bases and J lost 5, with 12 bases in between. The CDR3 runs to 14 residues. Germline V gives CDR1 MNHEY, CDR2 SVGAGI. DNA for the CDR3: TGTGCCAGCAGTTACCTTCCGGGGGATACTGAAGCTTTCTTT. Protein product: CASSYLPGDTEAFF.

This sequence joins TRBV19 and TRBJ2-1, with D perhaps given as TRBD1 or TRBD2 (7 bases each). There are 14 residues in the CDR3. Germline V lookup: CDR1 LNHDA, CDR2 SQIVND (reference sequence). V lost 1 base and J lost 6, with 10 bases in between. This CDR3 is CASSIAGGVNEQFF. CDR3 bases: TGTGCCAGTAGTATAGCAGGGGGGGTCAATGAGCAGTTCTTC. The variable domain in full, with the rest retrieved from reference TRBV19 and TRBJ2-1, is DGGITQSPKYLFRKEGQNVTLSCEQNLNHDAMYWYRQDPGQGLRLIYYSQIVNDFQKGDIAEGYSVSREKKESFPLTVTSAQKNPTAFYLCASSIAGGVNEQFFGPGTRLTVL.

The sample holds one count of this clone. The CDR3 bases are TGTGCCAGCAGCGTGCGGTCGATTGCAGGCGGGGGCAGGGCCGGGGAGCTGTTTTTT. Translated: CASSVRSIAGGGRAGELFF. The V and J genes are TRBV7-2 and TRBJ2-2, with D tentatively TRBD2 (7 bases). The V gene lost 5 bases and the J gene lost 6 bases, with 28 bases spanning the gap. The CDR3 covers 19 residues. The germline V gene has CDR1 SGHTA and CDR2 FQGNSA.

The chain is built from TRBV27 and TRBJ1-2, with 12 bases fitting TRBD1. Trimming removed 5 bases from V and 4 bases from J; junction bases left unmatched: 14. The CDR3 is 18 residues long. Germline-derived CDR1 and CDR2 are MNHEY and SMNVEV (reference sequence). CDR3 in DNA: TGTGCCAGCAGTCGTTACCCACCCGGGACAGGGGGCACCTATGGCTACACCTTC. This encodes CASSRYPPGTGGTYGYTF.

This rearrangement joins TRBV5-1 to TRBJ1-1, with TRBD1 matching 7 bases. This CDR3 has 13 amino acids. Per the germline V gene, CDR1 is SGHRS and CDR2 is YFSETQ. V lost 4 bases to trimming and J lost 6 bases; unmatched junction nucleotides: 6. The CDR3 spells CASSPRGRAEAFF. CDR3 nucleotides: TGCGCCAGCAGCCCCAGGGGGAGGGCTGAAGCTTTCTTT.

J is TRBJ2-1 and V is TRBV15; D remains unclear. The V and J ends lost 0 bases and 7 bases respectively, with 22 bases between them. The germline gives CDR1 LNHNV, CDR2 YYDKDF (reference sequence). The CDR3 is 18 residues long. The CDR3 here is CATSRDPIRLLNANEQFF. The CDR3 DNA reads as TGTGCCACCAGCAGAGATCCTATAAGACTGCTGAACGCTAATGAGCAGTTCTTC.

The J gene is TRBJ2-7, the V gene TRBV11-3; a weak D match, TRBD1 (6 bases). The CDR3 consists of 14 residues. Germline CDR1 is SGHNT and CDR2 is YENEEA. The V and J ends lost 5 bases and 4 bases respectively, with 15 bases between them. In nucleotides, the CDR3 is TGTGCCAGCAGCCCCGGCAGGGGCGATTACGAGCAGTACTTC. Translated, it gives CASSPGRGDYEQYF.

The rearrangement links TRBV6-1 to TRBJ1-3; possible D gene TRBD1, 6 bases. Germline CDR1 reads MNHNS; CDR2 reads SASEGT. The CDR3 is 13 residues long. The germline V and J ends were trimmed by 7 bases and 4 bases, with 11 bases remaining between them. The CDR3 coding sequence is TGTGCCAGCACCAAAGGGGGGGGAAACACCATATATTTT. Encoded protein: CASTKGGGNTIYF.

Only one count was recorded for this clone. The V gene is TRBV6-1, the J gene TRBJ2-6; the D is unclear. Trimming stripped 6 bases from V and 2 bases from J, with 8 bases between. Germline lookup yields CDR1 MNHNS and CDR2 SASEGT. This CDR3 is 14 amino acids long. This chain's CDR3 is CASRGSPGANVLTF. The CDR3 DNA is TGTGCCAGCAGGGGGTCCCCTGGGGCCAACGTCCTGACTTTC.

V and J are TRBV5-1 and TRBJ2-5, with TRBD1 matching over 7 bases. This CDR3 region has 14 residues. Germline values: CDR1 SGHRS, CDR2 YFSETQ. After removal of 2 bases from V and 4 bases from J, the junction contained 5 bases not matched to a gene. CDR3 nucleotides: TGCGCCAGCAGCTTTATTACAGGGGTAGAGACCCAGTACTTC. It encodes CASSFITGVETQYF.

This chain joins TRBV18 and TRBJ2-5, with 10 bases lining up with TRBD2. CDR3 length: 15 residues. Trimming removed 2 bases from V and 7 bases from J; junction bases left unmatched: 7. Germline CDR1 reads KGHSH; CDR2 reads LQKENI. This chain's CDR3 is CASSPYGTSEGTQYF. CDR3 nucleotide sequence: TGTGCCAGCTCACCATACGGGACTAGCGAGGGGACCCAGTACTTC. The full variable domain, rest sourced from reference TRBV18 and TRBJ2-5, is NAGVMQNPRHLVRRRGQEARLRCSPMKGHSHVYWYRQLPEEGLKFMVYLQKENIIDESGMPKERFSAEFPKEGPSILRIQQVVRGDSAAYFCASSPYGTSEGTQYFGPGTRLLVL.

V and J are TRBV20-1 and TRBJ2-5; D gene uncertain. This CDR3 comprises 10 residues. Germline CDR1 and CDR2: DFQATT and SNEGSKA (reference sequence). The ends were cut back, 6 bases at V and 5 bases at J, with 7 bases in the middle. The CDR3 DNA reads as TGCAGTGCAGAGACGGAGACCCAGTACTTC. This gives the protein CSAETETQYF.

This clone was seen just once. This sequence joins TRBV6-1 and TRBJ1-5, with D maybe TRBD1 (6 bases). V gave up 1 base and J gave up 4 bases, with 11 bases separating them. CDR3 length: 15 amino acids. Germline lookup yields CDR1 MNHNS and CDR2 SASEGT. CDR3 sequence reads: CASSEGGTLNQPQHF. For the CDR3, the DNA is TGTGCCAGCAGTGAAGGGGGGACACTTAATCAGCCCCAGCATTTT.

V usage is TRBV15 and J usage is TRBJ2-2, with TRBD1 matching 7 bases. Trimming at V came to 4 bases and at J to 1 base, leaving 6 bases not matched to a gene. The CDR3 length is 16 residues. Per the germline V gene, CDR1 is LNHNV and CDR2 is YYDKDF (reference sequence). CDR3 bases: TGTGCCACCAGCACCCCGAGACAGGGGAACACCGGGGAGCTGTTTTTT. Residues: CATSTPRQGNTGELFF.

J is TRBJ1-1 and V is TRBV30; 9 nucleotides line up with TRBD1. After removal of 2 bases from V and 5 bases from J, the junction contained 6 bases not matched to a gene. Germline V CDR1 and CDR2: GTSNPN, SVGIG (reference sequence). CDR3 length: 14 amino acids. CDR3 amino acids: CAWSTTGGRTEAFF. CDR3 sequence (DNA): TGTGCCTGGAGTACGACAGGGGGTAGGACTGAAGCTTTCTTT.

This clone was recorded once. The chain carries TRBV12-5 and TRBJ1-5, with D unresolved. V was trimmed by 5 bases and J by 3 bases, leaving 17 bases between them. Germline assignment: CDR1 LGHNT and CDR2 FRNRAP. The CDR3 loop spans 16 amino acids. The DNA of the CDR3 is TGTGCTAGTGGTGCATCACCCAGAAGTGACAATCAGCCCCAGCATTTT. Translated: CASGASPRSDNQPQHF. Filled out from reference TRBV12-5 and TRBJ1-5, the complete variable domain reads DARVTQTPRHKVTEMGQEVTMRCQPILGHNTVFWYRQTMMQGLELLAYFRNRAPLDDSGMPKDRFSAEMPDATLATLKIQPSEPRDSAVYFCASGASPRSDNQPQHFGDGTRLSIL.